The 8 T cell receptor beta chains reported below all come from one sample, sequenced in a study of radiotherapy plus CTLA-4 blockade in lung cancer. Only in-frame clones appear in the TCRdb table, and some are missing; sequencing was by immunoSEQ multiplex PCR. The sample records 30,000 to 45,000 clones, approximately 72% being singletons. Sequencing was performed on peripheral blood, taken from a patient treated with radiotherapy plus ipilimumab. These receptors all come from a human donor with non-small cell lung cancer who had stable disease on radiotherapy plus ipilimumab.

The rearrangement joins TRBV7-8 to TRBJ2-1, with 12 bases identical to TRBD2. The CDR3 extends over 15 amino acids. The germline V gene encodes CDR1 SGHVS and CDR2 FQNEAQ. V dropped 4 bases and J dropped 9; count of bases not matched to a gene: 7. CDR3 sequence reads: CASSSASGGAGEQFF. The CDR3 DNA reads as TGTGCCAGCAGCTCCGCTAGCGGGGGGGCAGGTGAGCAGTTCTTC.

This clone was picked up a small number of times. V usage is TRBV29-1 and J usage is TRBJ2-3, with 11 positions matching TRBD1. The V gene end was trimmed by 1 base and the J gene end by 5 bases; junction bases not matched to a gene: 2. This CDR3 contains 14 residues. Germline CDR1 is SQVTM and CDR2 is ANQGSEA. The DNA for the CDR3 is TGCAGCGTTGAAGGGACAGGGGGCAGAGATACGCAGTATTTT. This translates into CSVEGTGGRDTQYF.

The V gene is TRBV4-1, the J gene TRBJ2-5; perhaps TRBD1 as D (6 bases). Germline V gene data show CDR1 as MGHRA and CDR2 as YSYEKL. V was pared by 4 bases and J by 2 bases, with 14 bases between. The CDR3 sequence is 15 residues long. The CDR3 DNA reads as TGCGCCAGCAGCCTTGCCCTGACAGGTCAAGAGACCCAGTACTTC. Amino acid sequence: CASSLALTGQETQYF.

The chain uses TRBV19 and TRBJ2-7, with D tentatively TRBD1 (5 bases). CDR3 length: 14 residues. V was clipped by 7 bases and J by 2 bases, with 15 bases between them. The germline gives CDR1 LNHDA, CDR2 SQIVND (reference sequence). CDR3 in DNA: TGTGCCAGTAAGAGGACATATGGGCCCTACGAGCAGTACTTC. This encodes CASKRTYGPYEQYF.

This sequence joins TRBV4-2 and TRBJ2-7, with D unclear. Trimming left V 0 bases short and J 4 bases short, with 7 bases between. CDR1 is LGHNA and CDR2 is YNFKEQ in the germline V gene. The CDR3 contains 13 residues. CDR3 residues: CASSQEISYEQYF. DNA of the CDR3: TGTGCCAGCAGCCAAGAGATCAGTTACGAGCAGTACTTC.

This chain links TRBV18 with TRBJ1-1, with TRBD1 identical over 9 bases. The trim removed 4 bases at V and 10 bases at J, leaving 13 bases unmatched. The CDR3 runs to 15 residues. Germline V gene lookup returns CDR1 KGHSH and CDR2 LQKENI. Here the CDR3 DNA reads TGTGCCAGCTCACAAACACCGGGACAGGGCTGGCGAGCTTTCTTT. Its translation: CASSQTPGQGWRAFF.

This clone showed up just a few times. The rearrangement uses TRBV10-3 and TRBJ2-7, with D tentatively TRBD1 (5 bases). The CDR3 is made up of 13 amino acids. The V and J ends lost 2 bases and 2 bases respectively, with 7 bases between them. The germline gives CDR1 ENHRY, CDR2 SYGVKD. The CDR3 bases are TGTGCCATCAGTGAGGGGGCGCCCTACGAGCAGTACTTC. Translating it yields CAISEGAPYEQYF.

This chain connects TRBV30 to TRBJ1-5, with TRBD1 matching 8 bases. Germline V gene data show CDR1 as GTSNPN and CDR2 as SVGIG (reference sequence). The CDR3 has 16 residues. V was clipped by 2 bases and J by 3 bases; unmatched bases: 9. Here the CDR3 reads CAWSSTDRGFNQPQHF. CDR3 DNA: TGTGCCTGGAGTTCCACCGACAGGGGTTTCAATCAGCCCCAGCATTTT.